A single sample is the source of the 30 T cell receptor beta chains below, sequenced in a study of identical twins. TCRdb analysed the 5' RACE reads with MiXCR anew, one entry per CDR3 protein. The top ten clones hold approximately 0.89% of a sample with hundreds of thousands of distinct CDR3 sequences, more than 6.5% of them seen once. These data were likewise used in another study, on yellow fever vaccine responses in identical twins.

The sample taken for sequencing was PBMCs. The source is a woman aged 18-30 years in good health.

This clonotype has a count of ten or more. The CDR3 nucleotides are TGTGCCAGCTCAAGTGTAGTCTCTAATGAAAAACTGTTTTTT. Protein sequence: CASSSVVSNEKLFF. The chain combines TRBV28 with TRBJ1-4; D remains unclear. Germline CDR1 reads MDHEN; CDR2 reads SYDVKM. This CDR3 spans 14 amino acids. The V and J ends lost 8 bases and 3 bases respectively, with 13 bases between them.

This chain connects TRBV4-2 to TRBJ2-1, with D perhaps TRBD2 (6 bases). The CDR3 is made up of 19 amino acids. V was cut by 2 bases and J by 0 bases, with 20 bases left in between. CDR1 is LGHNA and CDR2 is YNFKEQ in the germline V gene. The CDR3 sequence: CASSQSGTQLGSSYNEQFF. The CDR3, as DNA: TGTGCCAGCAGCCAATCCGGGACTCAACTCGGGAGCTCCTACAATGAGCAGTTCTTC.

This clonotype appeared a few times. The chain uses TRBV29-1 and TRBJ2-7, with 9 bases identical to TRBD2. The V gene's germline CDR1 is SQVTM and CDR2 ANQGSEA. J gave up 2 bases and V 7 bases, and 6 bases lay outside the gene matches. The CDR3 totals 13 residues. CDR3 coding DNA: TGCAGCGCCGGGACTAGCCGAGCCTACGAGCAGTACTTC. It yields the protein CSAGTSRAYEQYF.

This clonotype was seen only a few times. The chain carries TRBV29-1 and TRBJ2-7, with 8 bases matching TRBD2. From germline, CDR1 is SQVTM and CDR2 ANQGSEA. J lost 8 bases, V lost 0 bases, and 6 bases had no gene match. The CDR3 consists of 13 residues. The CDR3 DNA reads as TGCAGCGTTGAAGATTCGGCGGGGGGCAAGCAGTACTTC. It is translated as CSVEDSAGGKQYF.

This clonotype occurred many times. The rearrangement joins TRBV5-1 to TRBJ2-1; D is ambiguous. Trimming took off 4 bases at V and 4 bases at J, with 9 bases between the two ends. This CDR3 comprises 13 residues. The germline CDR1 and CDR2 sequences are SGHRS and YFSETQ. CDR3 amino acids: CASSHDVYNEQFF. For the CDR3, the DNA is TGCGCCAGCAGCCACGATGTTTACAATGAGCAGTTCTTC.

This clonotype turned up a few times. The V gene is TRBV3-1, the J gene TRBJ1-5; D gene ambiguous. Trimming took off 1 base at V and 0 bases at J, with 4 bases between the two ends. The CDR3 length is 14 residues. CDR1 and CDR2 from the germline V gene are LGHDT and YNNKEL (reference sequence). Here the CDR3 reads CASSQGSSNQPQHF. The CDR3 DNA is TGTGCCAGCAGCCAAGGATCTAGCAATCAGCCCCAGCATTTT.

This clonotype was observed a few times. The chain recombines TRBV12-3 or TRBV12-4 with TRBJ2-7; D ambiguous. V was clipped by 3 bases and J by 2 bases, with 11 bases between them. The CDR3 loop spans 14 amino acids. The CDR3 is CASSLDPYTYEQYF. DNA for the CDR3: TGTGCCAGCAGTTTGGACCCATATACCTACGAGCAGTACTTC.

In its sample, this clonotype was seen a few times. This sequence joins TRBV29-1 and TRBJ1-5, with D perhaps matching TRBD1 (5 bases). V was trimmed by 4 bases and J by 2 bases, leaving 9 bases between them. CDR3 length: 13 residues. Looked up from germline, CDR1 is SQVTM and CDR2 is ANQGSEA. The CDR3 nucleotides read TGCAGCGTTGGGGGGGGTGGCAATCAGCCCCAGCATTTT. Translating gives CSVGGGGNQPQHF.

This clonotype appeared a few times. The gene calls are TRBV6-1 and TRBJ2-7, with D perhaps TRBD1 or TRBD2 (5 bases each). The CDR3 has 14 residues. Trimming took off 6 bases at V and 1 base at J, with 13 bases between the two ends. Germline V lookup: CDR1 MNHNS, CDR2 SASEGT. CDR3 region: CASREGIGSYEQYF. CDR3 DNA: TGTGCCAGCAGAGAGGGGATTGGGTCCTACGAGCAGTACTTC.

The CDR3 DNA reads as TGTGCCAGCAGGAAGGGGGGCGGGAGTGGCCACAATGAGCAGTTCTTC. Encoded protein: CASRKGGGSGHNEQFF. The chain employs TRBV7-2 and TRBJ2-1, with D perhaps TRBD2 (7 bases). V lost 6 bases and J lost 5, with 20 bases in between. Germline lookup yields CDR1 SGHTA and CDR2 FQGNSA. The CDR3 spans 16 residues.

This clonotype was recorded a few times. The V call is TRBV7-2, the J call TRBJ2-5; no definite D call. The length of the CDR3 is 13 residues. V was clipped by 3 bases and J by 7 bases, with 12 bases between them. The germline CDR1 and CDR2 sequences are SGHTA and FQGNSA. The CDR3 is CASSLLVFGTQYF. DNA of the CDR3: TGTGCCAGCAGCTTGCTGGTATTTGGGACCCAGTACTTC.

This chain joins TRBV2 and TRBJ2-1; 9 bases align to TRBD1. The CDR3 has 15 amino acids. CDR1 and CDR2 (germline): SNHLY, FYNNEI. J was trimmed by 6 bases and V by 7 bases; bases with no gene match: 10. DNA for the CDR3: TGTGCCAGCACCCTGCCGACAGGGGGGGGCAATGAGCAGTTCTTC. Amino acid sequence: CASTLPTGGGNEQFF.

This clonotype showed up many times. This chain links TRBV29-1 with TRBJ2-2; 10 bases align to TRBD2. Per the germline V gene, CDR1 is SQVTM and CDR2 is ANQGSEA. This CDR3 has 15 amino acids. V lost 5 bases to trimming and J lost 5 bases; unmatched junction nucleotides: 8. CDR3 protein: CSVLPSGRNTGELFF. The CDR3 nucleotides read TGCAGCGTTCTTCCTAGCGGGAGAAATACCGGGGAGCTGTTTTTT.

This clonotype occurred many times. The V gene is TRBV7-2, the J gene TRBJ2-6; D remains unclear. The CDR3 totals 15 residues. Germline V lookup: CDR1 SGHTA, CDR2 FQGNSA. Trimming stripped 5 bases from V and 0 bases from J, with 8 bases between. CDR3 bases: TGTGCCAGCAGCCCTAGGAGCTCTGGGGCCAACGTCCTGACTTTC. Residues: CASSPRSSGANVLTF. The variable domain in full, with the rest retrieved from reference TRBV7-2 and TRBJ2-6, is GAGVSQSPSNKVTEKGKDVELRCDPISGHTALYWYRQSLGQGLEFLIYFQGNSAPDKSGLPSDRFSAERTGGSVSTLTIQRTQQEDSAVYLCASSPRSSGANVLTFGAGSRLTVL.

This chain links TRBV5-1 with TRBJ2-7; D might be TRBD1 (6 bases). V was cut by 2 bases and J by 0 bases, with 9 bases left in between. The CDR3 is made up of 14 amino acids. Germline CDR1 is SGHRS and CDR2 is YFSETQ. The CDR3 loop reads CASSFGTHSYEQYF. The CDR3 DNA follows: TGCGCCAGCAGCTTCGGGACACACTCCTACGAGCAGTACTTC.

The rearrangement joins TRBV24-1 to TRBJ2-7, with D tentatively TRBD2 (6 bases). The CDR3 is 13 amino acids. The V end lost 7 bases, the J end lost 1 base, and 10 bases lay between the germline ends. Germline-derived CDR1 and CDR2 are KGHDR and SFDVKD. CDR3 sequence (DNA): TGTGCCACCAGCGGCGGGAAATCCTACGAGCAGTACTTC. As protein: CATSGGKSYEQYF.

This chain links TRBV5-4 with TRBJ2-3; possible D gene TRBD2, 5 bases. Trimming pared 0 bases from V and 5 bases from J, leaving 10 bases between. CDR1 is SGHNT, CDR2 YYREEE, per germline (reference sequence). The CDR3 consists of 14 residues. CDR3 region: CASSLDYEGDTQYF. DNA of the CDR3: TGTGCCAGCAGCTTGGACTACGAGGGAGATACGCAGTATTTT. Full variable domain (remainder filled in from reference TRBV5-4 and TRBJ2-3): ETGVTQSPTHLIKTRGQQVTLRCSSQSGHNTVSWYQQALGQGPQFIFQYYREEENGRGNFPPRFSGLQFPNYSSELNVNALELDDSALYLCASSLDYEGDTQYFGPGTRLTVL.

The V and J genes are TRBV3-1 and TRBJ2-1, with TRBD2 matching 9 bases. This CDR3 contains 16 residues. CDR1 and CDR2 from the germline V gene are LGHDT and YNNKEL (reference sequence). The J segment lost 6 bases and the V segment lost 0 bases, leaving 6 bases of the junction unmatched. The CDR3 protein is CASSQDLAGVANEQFF. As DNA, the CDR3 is TGTGCCAGCAGCCAAGATTTAGCGGGAGTAGCCAATGAGCAGTTCTTC.

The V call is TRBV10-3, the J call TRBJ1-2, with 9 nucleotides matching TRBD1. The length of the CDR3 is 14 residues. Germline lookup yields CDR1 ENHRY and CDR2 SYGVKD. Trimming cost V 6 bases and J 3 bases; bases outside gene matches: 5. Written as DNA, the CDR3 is TGTGCCATCAGCAACAGGGGGCGAGACTATGGCTACACCTTC. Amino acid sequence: CAISNRGRDYGYTF.

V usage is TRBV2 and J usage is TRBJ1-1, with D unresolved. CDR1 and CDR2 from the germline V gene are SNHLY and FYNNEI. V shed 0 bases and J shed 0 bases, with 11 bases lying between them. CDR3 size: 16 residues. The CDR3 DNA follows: TGTGCCAGCAGTGAAGCGCTGGCGGGATTGAACACTGAAGCTTTCTTT. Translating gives CASSEALAGLNTEAFF.

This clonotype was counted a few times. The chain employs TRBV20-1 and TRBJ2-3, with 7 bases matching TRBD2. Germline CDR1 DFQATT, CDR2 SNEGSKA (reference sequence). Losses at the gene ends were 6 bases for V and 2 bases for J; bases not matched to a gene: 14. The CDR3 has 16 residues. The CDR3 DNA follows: TGCAGTGCCGCTCTCCGGCCTAGCGGAGACACAGATACGCAGTATTTT. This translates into CSAALRPSGDTDTQYF.

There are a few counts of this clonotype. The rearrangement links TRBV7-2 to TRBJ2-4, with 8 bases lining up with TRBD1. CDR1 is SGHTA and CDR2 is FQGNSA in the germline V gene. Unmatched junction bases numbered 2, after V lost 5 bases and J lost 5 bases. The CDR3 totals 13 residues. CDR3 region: CASSLGQENIQYF. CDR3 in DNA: TGTGCCAGCAGCCTGGGACAGGAAAACATTCAGTACTTC.

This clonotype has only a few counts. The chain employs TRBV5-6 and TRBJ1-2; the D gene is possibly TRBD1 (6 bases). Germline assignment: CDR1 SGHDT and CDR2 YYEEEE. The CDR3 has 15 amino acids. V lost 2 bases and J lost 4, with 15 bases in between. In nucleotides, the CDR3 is TGTGCCAGCAGCTTATCCTCTGGGGGCTCCTATGGCTACACCTTC. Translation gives CASSLSSGGSYGYTF.

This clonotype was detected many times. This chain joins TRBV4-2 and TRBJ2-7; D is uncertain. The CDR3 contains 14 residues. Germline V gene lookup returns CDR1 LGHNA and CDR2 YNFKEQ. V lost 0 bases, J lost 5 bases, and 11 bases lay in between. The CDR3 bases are TGTGCCAGCAGCCAAGACAGGTATATCAACGAGCAGTACTTC. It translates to CASSQDRYINEQYF.

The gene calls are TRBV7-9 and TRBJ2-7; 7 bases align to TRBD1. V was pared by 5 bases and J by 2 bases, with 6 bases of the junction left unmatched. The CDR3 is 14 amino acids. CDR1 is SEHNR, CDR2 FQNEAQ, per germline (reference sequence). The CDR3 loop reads CASSTGTVTYEQYF. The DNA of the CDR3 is TGTGCCAGCAGCACCGGGACAGTTACCTACGAGCAGTACTTC.

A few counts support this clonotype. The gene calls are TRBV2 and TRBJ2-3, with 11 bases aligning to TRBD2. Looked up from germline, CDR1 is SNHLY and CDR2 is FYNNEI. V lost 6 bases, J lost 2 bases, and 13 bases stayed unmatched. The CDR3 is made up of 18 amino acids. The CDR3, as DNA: TGTGCCAGCAGCGAACCTACTCCACTAGCGGGGGTCACAGATACGCAGTATTTT. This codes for CASSEPTPLAGVTDTQYF.

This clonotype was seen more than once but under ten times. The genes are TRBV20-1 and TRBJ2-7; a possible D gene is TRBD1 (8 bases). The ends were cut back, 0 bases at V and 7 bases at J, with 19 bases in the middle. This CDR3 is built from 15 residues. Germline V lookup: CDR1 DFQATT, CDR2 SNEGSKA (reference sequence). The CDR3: CSARDPGQGGPEQYF. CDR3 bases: TGCAGTGCTAGAGATCCCGGACAGGGAGGGCCTGAGCAGTACTTC.

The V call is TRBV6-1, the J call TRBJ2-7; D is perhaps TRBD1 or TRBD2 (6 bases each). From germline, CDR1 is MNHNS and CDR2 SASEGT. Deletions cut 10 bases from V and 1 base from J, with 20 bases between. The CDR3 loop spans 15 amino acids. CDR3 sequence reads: CATRPQEGVSYEQYF. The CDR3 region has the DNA TGTGCCACCAGGCCGCAGGAGGGGGTTTCCTACGAGCAGTACTTC.

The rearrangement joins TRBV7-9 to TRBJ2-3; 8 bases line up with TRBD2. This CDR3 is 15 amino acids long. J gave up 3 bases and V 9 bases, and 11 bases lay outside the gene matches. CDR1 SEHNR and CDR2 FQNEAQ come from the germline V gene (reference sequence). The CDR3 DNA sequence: TGTGCCAGTAACGGCCCCCGGGGGGGGACAGATACGCAGTATTTT. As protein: CASNGPRGGTDTQYF. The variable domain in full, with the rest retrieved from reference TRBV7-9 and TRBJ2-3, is DTGVSQNPRHKITKRGQNVTFRCDPISEHNRLYWYRQTLGQGPEFLTYFQNEAQLEKSRLLSDRFSAERPKGSFSTLEIQRTEQGDSAMYLCASNGPRGGTDTQYFGPGTRLTVL.

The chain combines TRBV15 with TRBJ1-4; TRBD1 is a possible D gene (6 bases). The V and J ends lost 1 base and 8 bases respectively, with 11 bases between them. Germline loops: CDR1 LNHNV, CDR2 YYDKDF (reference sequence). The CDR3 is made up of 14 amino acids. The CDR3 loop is CATSRATTGEKLFF. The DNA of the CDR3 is TGTGCCACCAGCAGAGCTACGACAGGAGAAAAACTGTTTTTT. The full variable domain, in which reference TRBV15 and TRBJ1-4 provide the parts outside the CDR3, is DAMVIQNPRYQVTQFGKPVTLSCSQTLNHNVMYWYQQKSSQAPKLLFHYYDKDFNNEADTPDNFQSRRPNTSFCFLDIRSPGLGDTAMYLCATSRATTGEKLFFGSGTQLSVL.